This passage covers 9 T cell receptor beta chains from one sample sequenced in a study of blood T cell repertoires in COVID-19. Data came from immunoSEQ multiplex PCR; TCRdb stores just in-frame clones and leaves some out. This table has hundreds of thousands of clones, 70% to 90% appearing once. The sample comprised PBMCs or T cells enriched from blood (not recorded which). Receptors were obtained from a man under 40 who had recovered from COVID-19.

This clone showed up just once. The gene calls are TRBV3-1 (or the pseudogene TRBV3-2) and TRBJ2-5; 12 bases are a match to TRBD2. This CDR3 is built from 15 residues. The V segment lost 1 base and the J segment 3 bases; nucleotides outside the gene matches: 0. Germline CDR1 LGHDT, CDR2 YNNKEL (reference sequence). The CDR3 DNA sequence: TGTGCCAGCAGCCAAGCTAGCGGGAGGGAAGAGACCCAGTACTTC. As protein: CASSQASGREETQYF.

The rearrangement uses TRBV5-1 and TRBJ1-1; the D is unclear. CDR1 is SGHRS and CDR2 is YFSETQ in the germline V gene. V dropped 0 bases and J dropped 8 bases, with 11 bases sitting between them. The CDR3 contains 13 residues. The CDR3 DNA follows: TGCGCCAGCAGCTTGGAGAGCCAAATGGAAGCTTTCTTT. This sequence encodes CASSLESQMEAFF.

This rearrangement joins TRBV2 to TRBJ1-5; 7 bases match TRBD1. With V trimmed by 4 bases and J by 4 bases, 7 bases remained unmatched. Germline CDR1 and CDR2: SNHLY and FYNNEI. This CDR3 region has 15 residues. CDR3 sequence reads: CASSGGTENNQPQHF. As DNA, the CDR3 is TGTGCCAGCAGTGGCGGGACAGAGAATAATCAGCCCCAGCATTTT.

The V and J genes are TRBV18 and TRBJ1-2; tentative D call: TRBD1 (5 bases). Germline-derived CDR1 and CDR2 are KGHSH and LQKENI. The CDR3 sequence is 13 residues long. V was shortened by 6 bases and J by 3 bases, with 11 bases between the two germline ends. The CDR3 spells CASSNKGYYGYTF. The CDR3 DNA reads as TGTGCCAGCTCCAACAAGGGGTACTATGGCTACACCTTC.

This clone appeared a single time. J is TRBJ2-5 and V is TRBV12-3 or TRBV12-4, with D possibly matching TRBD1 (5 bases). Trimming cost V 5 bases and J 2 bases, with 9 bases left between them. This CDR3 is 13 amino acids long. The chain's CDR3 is CASSPQGQETQYF. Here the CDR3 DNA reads TGTGCCAGCAGTCCTCAGGGTCAAGAGACCCAGTACTTC.

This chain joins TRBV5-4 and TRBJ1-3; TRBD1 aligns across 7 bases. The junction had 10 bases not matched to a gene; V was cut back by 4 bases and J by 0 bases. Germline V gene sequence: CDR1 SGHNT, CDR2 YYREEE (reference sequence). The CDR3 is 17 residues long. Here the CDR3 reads CASSLVPGQYSGNTIYF. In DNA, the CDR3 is TGTGCCAGCAGCCTGGTACCGGGACAGTACTCTGGAAACACCATATATTTT.

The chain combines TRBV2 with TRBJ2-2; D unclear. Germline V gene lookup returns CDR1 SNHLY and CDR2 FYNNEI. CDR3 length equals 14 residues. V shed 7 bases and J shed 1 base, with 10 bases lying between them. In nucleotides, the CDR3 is TGTGCCAGCATAGAACAGTGGAACACCGGGGAGCTGTTTTTT. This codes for CASIEQWNTGELFF.

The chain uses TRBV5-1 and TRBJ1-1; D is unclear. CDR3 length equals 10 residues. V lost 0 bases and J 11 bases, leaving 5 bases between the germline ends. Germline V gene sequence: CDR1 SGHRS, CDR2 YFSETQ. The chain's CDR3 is CASSLDTAFF. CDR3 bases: TGCGCCAGCAGCTTGGACACGGCTTTCTTT.

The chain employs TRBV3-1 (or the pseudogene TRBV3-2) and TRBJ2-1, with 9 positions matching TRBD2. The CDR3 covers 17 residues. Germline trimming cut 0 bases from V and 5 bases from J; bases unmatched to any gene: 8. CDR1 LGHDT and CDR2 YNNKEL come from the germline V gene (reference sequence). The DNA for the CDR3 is TGTGCCAGCAGCCAAGATTACATAGCGGGAGTAGACAATGAGCAGTTCTTC. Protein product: CASSQDYIAGVDNEQFF.